The clone carrying this TCR beta chain was counted many times. The sample is drawn from a study of Graves' ophthalmopathy and Graves' hyperthyroidism. CDR1 and CDR2 from the germline V gene are MGHDK and SYGVNS. V was pared by 4 bases and J by 5 bases, with 9 bases of the junction left unmatched. The CDR3 consists of 15 residues. Investigators amplified TCR beta CDR3 regions from RNA transcripts. HTBI primers were employed in first-round RT-PCR, then a second-round multiplex PCR followed. Each CDR3 protein is one row after TCRdb ran MiXCR on the multiplex PCR reads. In the table there are over a million distinct CDR3 sequences, 35% to 40% of which are singletons.

V and J are TRBV25-1 and TRBJ2-7; 9 nucleotides match TRBD1. Sequenced: peripheral blood or thyroid tissue (not recorded which). This sequence originates from an adult man with Graves' hyperthyroidism. The CDR3 DNA reads TGTGCCAGCAGTGGCACAGGGACAGGGATCCACGAGCAGTACTTC. Translated: CASSGTGTGIHEQYF.